Each of the 4 T cell receptor beta chains below was sequenced from the same sample in a study of blood T cells in healthy people across ages. Together with a sample-barcoded 5' primer, a J-beta primer mix was included in a second PCR lasting roughly 6 to 12 cycles. TCRdb fed the 5' RACE reads into MiXCR, producing one record per CDR3 protein. The data contain hundreds of thousands of distinct CDR3 sequences, more than 45% of them singletons. Sequences were obtained from blood. Receptors were obtained from a man aged 25 to 45 in good health.

This clonotype was picked up a small number of times. The V and J genes are TRBV6-1 and TRBJ2-1, with 11 bases fitting TRBD2. The CDR3 extends over 15 amino acids. J was trimmed by 7 bases and V by 5 bases; bases with no gene match: 7. Germline V gives CDR1 MNHNS, CDR2 SASEGT. As DNA, the CDR3 is TGTGCCAGCAGTAAACTAGCGGGAGATTATAATGAGCAGTTCTTC. It translates to CASSKLAGDYNEQFF.

The CDR3 DNA sequence: TGTGCCAGCAGGACTAGCGGGAGGGTACACAATGAGCAGTTCTTC. It encodes CASRTSGRVHNEQFF. The chain uses TRBV6-4 and TRBJ2-1; TRBD2 matches at 14 bases. The junction had 3 bases not matched to a gene; V was cut back by 6 bases and J by 5 bases. The CDR3 sequence is 15 residues long. Germline V gene lookup returns CDR1 MRHNA and CDR2 SNTAGT.

This chain links TRBV7-9 with TRBJ2-3; D remains ambiguous. In germline, CDR1 is SEHNR, CDR2 FQNEAQ (reference sequence). This CDR3 contains 18 residues. V lost 1 base and J lost 4, with 21 bases in between. DNA of the CDR3: TGTGCCAGCAGCTTAGGCTCACCTACCCCAGACGCAGCAGATACGCAGTATTTT. It yields the protein CASSLGSPTPDAADTQYF.

This clonotype was observed once. The chain is built from TRBV20-1 and TRBJ2-7; D may correspond to TRBD1 or TRBD2 (5 bases each). Germline loops: CDR1 DFQATT, CDR2 SNEGSKA (reference sequence). The germline V and J ends were trimmed by 5 bases and 2 bases, with 16 bases remaining between them. The CDR3 totals 14 residues. The CDR3 sequence is CSAQFQGAAYEQYF. The CDR3 DNA follows: TGCAGTGCTCAGTTTCAGGGAGCAGCCTACGAGCAGTACTTC.